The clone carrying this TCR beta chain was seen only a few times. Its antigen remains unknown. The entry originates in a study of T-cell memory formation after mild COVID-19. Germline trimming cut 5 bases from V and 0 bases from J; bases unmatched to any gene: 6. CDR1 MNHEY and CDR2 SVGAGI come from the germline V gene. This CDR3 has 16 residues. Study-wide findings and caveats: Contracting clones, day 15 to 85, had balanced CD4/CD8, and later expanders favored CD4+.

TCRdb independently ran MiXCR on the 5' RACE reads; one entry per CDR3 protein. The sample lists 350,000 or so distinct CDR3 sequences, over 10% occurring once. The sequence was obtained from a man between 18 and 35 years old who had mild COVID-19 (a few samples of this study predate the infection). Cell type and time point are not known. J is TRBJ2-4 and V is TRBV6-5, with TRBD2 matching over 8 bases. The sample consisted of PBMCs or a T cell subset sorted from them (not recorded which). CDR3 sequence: CASSTPGGLAKNIQYF. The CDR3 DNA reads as TGTGCCAGCAGTACGCCGGGGGGGCTAGCCAAAAACATTCAGTACTTC.